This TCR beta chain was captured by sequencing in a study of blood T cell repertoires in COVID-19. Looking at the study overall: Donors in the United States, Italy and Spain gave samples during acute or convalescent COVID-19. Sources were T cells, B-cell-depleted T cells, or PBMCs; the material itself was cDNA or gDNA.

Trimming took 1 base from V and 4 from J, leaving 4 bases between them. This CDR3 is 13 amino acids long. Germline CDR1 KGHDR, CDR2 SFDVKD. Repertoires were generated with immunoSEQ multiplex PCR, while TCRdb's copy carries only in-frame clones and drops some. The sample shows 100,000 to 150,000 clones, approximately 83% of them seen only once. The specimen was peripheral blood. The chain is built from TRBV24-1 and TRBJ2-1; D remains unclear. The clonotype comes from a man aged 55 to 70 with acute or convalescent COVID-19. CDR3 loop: CATSDFPYNEQFF. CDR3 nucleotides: TGTGCCACCAGTGATTTCCCGTACAATGAGCAGTTCTTC.